This T cell receptor (beta chain) was retrieved from a study of regulatory T cells in long-lasting Graves disease. Study-level results: Newly diagnosed patients shared 1,000 or so public clonotypes; persistent patients shared around 2,500.

CDR3 size: 15 residues. V shed 6 bases and J 0 bases; nucleotides not matched to a gene: 8. This clonotype was recorded many times. Its target is unknown. The time point: newly diagnosed GD, antithyroid drugs for less than 3 months. RNA from PBMCs was the source of the TCR library. The authors built TCR beta libraries using iRepertoire HTBI primers and Arm-PCR of CDR3 regions. TCRdb independently ran MiXCR on the multiplex PCR reads; one entry per CDR3 protein. The sample has under 800,000 distinct CDR3 sequences; 16% are singletons. This sample also appeared in a second study, on T cells in Graves' hyperthyroidism and ophthalmopathy. That source notes: Among thyroid clonotypes expanded above 0.001, most also appeared in blood. Ophthalmopathy prediction by the model preceded onset by a median roughly 6 months.

The chain combines TRBV12-3 or TRBV12-4 with TRBJ2-7; 7 positions agree with TRBD1. This TCR was sampled from a woman under 40 with Graves disease. Sequencing used peripheral blood mononuclear cells (PBMCs), obtained at new diagnosis, from a patient treated with antithyroid drugs. The chain's CDR3 is CASSTLTGSSYEQYF. Written as DNA, the CDR3 is TGTGCCAGCAGCACATTGACAGGGAGCTCCTACGAGCAGTACTTC.